These 14 T cell receptor beta chains were all obtained from the same sample, sequenced in a study of CD8 T cells in Susac syndrome. cDNA came from approximately 0.5 to 1 ug RNA primed by random hexamers. TCRdb itself ran the immunoSEQ multiplex PCR reads through MiXCR, one entry per CDR3 protein. The table has more than 80,000 distinct CDR3 sequences, roughly 94% seen once. The sample comprised CD8+ T cells from PBMCs. Receptors originate from a human donor with Susac syndrome.

The chain has TRBV14 and TRBJ2-5; the D gene could be TRBD1 or TRBD2 (5 bases each). Germline V gene data show CDR1 as SGHDN and CDR2 as FVKESK. The CDR3 has 15 amino acids. The V end was cut by 3 bases, the J end by 2 bases, with 13 bases between. CDR3 nucleotide sequence: TGTGCCAGCAGCCATACCCGGGACCCTCAAGAGACCCAGTACTTC. This sequence encodes CASSHTRDPQETQYF.

This clonotype occurred once. J is TRBJ1-6 and V is TRBV13; D unresolved. The germline CDR1 and CDR2 sequences are PRHDT and FYEKMQ (reference sequence). CDR3 size: 11 residues. The ends were cut back, 3 bases at V and 13 bases at J, with 7 bases in the middle. The CDR3 region is CASSFSGPLHF. In nucleotides, the CDR3 is TGTGCCAGCAGCTTTTCAGGTCCCCTCCACTTT.

The genes are TRBV1 and TRBJ2-7; the table's D gene call, TRBD1, was not cross checked with the DNA. TRBV1 is a pseudogene. The CDR3 is 10 residues long. The CDR3 bases are TGCACCAGCACGACAGACGAGCAGTACTTC. This codes for CTSTTDEQYF.

The rearrangement joins TRBV12-3 or TRBV12-4 to TRBJ2-5; 10 bases are a match to TRBD2. CDR3 length: 16 amino acids. Trimming at V came to 3 bases and at J to 5 bases, leaving 9 bases not matched to a gene. The CDR3 sequence is CASSFRAGGLVETQYF. The CDR3 region has the DNA TGTGCCAGCAGTTTCCGAGCGGGGGGGCTCGTTGAGACCCAGTACTTC.

The chain employs TRBV18 and TRBJ2-1; the match to TRBD2 covers 9 bases. Germline CDR1 is KGHSH and CDR2 is LQKENI. The CDR3 totals 13 residues. J was trimmed by 10 bases and V by 3 bases; bases with no gene match: 4. The CDR3 DNA sequence: TGTGCCAGCTCACCCCCAACTAGCGGGGAGCAGTTCTTC. Translated: CASSPPTSGEQFF.

This chain connects TRBV11-2 to TRBJ2-5; possibly TRBD1 for D (7 bases). This CDR3 contains 14 residues. Deletions cut 3 bases from V and 4 bases from J, with 12 bases between. Germline values: CDR1 SGHAT, CDR2 FQNNGV. CDR3 region: CASSLRDSLETQYF. CDR3 coding DNA: TGTGCCAGCAGCTTGCGGGACAGCTTAGAGACCCAGTACTTC.

This rearrangement joins TRBV20-1 to TRBJ1-1, with 8 bases fitting TRBD1. Germline lookup yields CDR1 DFQATT and CDR2 SNEGSKA (reference sequence). V gave up 6 bases and J gave up 2 bases; unmatched junction bases: 5. There are 13 residues in the CDR3. In nucleotides, the CDR3 is TGCAGTGCCCTGGGACAGGATAACACTGAAGCTTTCTTT. Translating gives CSALGQDNTEAFF.

This sequence joins TRBV7-8 and TRBJ2-1; 13 nucleotides agree with TRBD2. V dropped 5 bases and J dropped 8; count of bases not matched to a gene: 6. The germline gives CDR1 SGHVS, CDR2 FQNEAQ. CDR3 length: 15 residues. CDR3 DNA: TGTGCCAGCAGCCCAGACGGGACTAGCGGGGATGAGCAGTTCTTC. Its protein is CASSPDGTSGDEQFF.

The rearrangement uses TRBV4-3 and TRBJ1-1; possibly TRBD1 for D (6 bases). The CDR3 length is 15 residues. Germline CDR1 reads LGHNA; CDR2 reads YSLEER. Trimming cost V 2 bases and J 4 bases, with 14 bases left between them. The CDR3 coding sequence is TGCGCCAGCAGCCAAACGGGACACCCTCTCACTGAAGCTTTCTTT. It translates to CASSQTGHPLTEAFF.

This chain connects TRBV25-1 to TRBJ2-5, with D possibly matching TRBD2 (5 bases). CDR1 MGHDK and CDR2 SYGVNS come from the germline V gene. V was trimmed by 3 bases and J by 5 bases, leaving 16 bases between them. There are 15 residues in the CDR3. The CDR3, as DNA: TGTGCCAGCAGTGACCCGACTACGAGTTCTGAGACCCAGTACTTC. This sequence encodes CASSDPTTSSETQYF.

This chain joins TRBV27 and TRBJ1-1, with TRBD1 as a possible D gene (5 bases). Germline V gene lookup returns CDR1 MNHEY and CDR2 SMNVEV (reference sequence). The CDR3 is made up of 15 amino acids. V dropped 3 bases and J dropped 1 base, with 12 bases sitting between them. The CDR3 loop is CASSLGPASNTEAFF. CDR3 DNA sequence: TGTGCCAGCAGTTTGGGGCCAGCCTCGAACACTGAAGCTTTCTTT.

The V gene is TRBV19, the J gene TRBJ2-7; D is perhaps TRBD2 (6 bases). Germline V gene sequence: CDR1 LNHDA, CDR2 SQIVND (reference sequence). With 6 bases removed from V and 2 bases from J, the gap between germline ends came to 11 bases. The CDR3 totals 13 residues. CDR3 coding DNA: TGTGCCAGTAGCCCGGGACTCACCTACGAGCAGTACTTC. This codes for CASSPGLTYEQYF.

J is TRBJ2-7 and V is TRBV20-1; 7 positions match TRBD1. Germline trimming cut 5 bases from V and 7 bases from J; bases unmatched to any gene: 14. In germline, CDR1 is DFQATT, CDR2 SNEGSKA (reference sequence). CDR3 size: 14 residues. CDR3 sequence: CSAYETRQGLEQYF. CDR3 nucleotide sequence: TGCAGTGCTTACGAAACTCGACAGGGCTTAGAGCAGTACTTC.

This chain uses TRBV9 with TRBJ2-4; 8 nucleotides match TRBD2. V shed 0 bases and J 1 base; nucleotides not matched to a gene: 6. This CDR3 spans 17 amino acids. The germline gives CDR1 SGDLS, CDR2 YYNGEE. CDR3 amino acids: CASSVDGGGLAKNIQYF. The CDR3 coding sequence is TGTGCCAGCAGCGTAGATGGCGGGGGGCTTGCCAAAAACATTCAGTACTTC.